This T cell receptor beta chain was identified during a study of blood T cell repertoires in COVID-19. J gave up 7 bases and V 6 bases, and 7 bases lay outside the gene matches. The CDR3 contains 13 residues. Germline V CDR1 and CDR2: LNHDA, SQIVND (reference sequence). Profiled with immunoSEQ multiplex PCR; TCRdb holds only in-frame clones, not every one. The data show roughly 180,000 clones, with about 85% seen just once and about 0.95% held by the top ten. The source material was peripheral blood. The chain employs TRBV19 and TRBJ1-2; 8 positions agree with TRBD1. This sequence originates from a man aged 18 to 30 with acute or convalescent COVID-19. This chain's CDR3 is CASRTDRAGGYTF. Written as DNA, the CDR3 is TGTGCCAGTAGGACGGACAGGGCGGGTGGCTACACCTTC.